Below, 19 T cell receptor beta chains from the same sample are listed, as sequenced in a study of control samples from healthy donors and cancer patients (TCRdb year 2020). The library was obtained by the immunoSEQ multiplex PCR assay. TCRdb holds this immuneACCESS table with in-frame rearrangements only. Some clones are missing; in checked studies, unresolved V genes explain under half, and the rest has no known cause. The sample includes some 140,000 clones, with around nine tenths observed a single time. The ten largest make up about 9% of the sample. Source material: blood. These receptors came from a woman between 25 and 40 years old in good health.

V is TRBV29-1 and J is TRBJ1-2; 8 positions match TRBD1. The CDR3 consists of 14 residues. Germline V lookup: CDR1 SQVTM, CDR2 ANQGSEA. V lost 1 base and J lost 4; bases outside the gene matches: 5. Here the CDR3 DNA reads TGCAGCGTTGAAGGCAGGACAGGGCGCTATGGCTACACCTTC. It codes for CSVEGRTGRYGYTF.

The CDR3 DNA sequence: TGTGCCAGCGGGAAAGAACAGGGGAACTATGGCTACACCTTC. Encoded protein: CASGKEQGNYGYTF. This chain links TRBV6-5 with TRBJ1-2; TRBD1 matches 7 bases. Germline V CDR1 and CDR2: MNHEY, SVGAGI. Trimming removed 8 bases from V and 2 bases from J; junction bases left unmatched: 8. The CDR3 consists of 14 residues.

The V call is TRBV11-3, the J call TRBJ2-2, with a weak D call TRBD2 (5 bases). Germline V lookup: CDR1 SGHNT, CDR2 YENEEA. The CDR3 runs to 13 residues. Deletions cut 5 bases from V and 7 bases from J, with 11 bases between. The CDR3 loop is CASSLEGLGELFF. The CDR3 DNA is TGTGCCAGCAGCCTTGAGGGCCTCGGGGAGCTGTTTTTT.

CDR3 region: CASSTGDSYEQYF. CDR3 sequence (DNA): TGTGCCAGCAGTACAGGGGACTCCTACGAGCAGTACTTC. The chain joins TRBV7-7 to TRBJ2-7; the match to TRBD1 covers 7 bases. The CDR3 loop spans 13 amino acids. The V gene's germline CDR1 is SSHAT and CDR2 FNYEAQ (reference sequence). V was pared by 6 bases and J by 0 bases, with 2 bases of the junction left unmatched.

The gene calls are TRBV5-1 and TRBJ2-1; D perhaps matches TRBD2 (6 bases). V lost 10 bases to trimming and J lost 9 bases, with 17 bases between them. The CDR3 covers 12 residues. Germline CDR1 and CDR2: SGHRS and YFSETQ. The CDR3 bases are TGCGCCGCCACCGGGGGTCGTGGTGAGCAGTTCTTC. This translates into CAATGGRGEQFF.

This clone was observed once. The chain couples TRBV7-2 to TRBJ1-2; possibly TRBD1 for D (6 bases). V was clipped by 5 bases and J by 7 bases, with 20 bases between them. Looked up from germline, CDR1 is SGHTA and CDR2 is FQGNSA. The CDR3 is 15 residues long. The CDR3 region is CASSQNPGVGRGYTF. The CDR3 coding sequence is TGTGCCAGCAGCCAAAACCCAGGGGTGGGTCGTGGCTACACCTTC.

The chain carries TRBV6-5 and TRBJ2-7, with 10 bases fitting TRBD2. Germline V gives CDR1 MNHEY, CDR2 SVGAGI. CDR3 length equals 13 residues. The V and J ends lost 4 bases and 9 bases, in that order; junction bases with no gene match: 6. The CDR3 protein is CASSLAGGGGQYF. CDR3 in DNA: TGTGCCAGCAGTTTAGCGGGAGGCGGGGGGCAGTACTTC.

The V call is TRBV2, the J call TRBJ2-3, with 8 bases lining up with TRBD2. Per germline, CDR1 SNHLY and CDR2 FYNNEI. The CDR3 contains 13 residues. Losses at the gene ends were 8 bases for V and 3 bases for J; bases not matched to a gene: 4. CDR3 nucleotides: TGTGCCAGCCGGTTAGCGGGGACAGATACGCAGTATTTT. It specifies CASRLAGTDTQYF.

Concerning this clone: This specimen includes other DNA sequences encoding the same CDR3. The chain uses TRBV18 and TRBJ1-1; tentatively, D is TRBD1 (5 bases). There are 13 residues in the CDR3. Germline CDR1 reads KGHSH; CDR2 reads LQKENI. V gave up 1 base and J gave up 3 bases, with 6 bases separating them. CDR3 sequence (DNA): TGTGCCAGCTCACCACGGGGGGACACTGAAGCTTTCTTT. Translation gives CASSPRGDTEAFF.

This clone has just one count. This sequence joins TRBV7-2 and TRBJ1-5; unclear D gene. CDR1 SGHTA and CDR2 FQGNSA come from the germline V gene. CDR3 length: 15 amino acids. V was pared by 1 base and J by 0 bases, with 7 bases between. The DNA of the CDR3 is TGTGCCAGCAGCTTAGTTCCTAATAGCAATCAGCCCCAGCATTTT. Amino acids: CASSLVPNSNQPQHF.

The rearrangement uses TRBV18 and TRBJ1-4; a weak D match, TRBD1 (6 bases). V was clipped by 1 base and J by 0 bases, with 12 bases between them. Germline CDR1 and CDR2: KGHSH and LQKENI. The CDR3 loop spans 17 amino acids. This CDR3 is CASSPRQGTTTNEKLFF. DNA of the CDR3: TGTGCCAGCTCACCACGTCAGGGGACGACAACTAATGAAAAACTGTTTTTT.

CDR3 region: CASSEGRGNTIYF. In DNA form, the CDR3 reads TGTGCCAGCAGTGAAGGGAGGGGAAACACCATATATTTT. The rearrangement links TRBV6-1 to TRBJ1-3; D ambiguous. There are 13 residues in the CDR3. Germline V gene data show CDR1 as MNHNS and CDR2 as SASEGT. Trimming pared 1 base from V and 4 bases from J, leaving 5 bases between.

This clone appeared once. The chain links TRBV5-1 to TRBJ1-4; D is uncertain. The CDR3 loop spans 15 amino acids. Trimming took off 0 bases at V and 4 bases at J, with 10 bases between the two ends. Germline V lookup: CDR1 SGHRS, CDR2 YFSETQ. CDR3 in amino acids: CASSLDGLRNEKLFF. The CDR3 DNA reads as TGCGCCAGCAGCTTGGACGGACTTCGTAATGAAAAACTGTTTTTT.

This clone was seen only once. The genes are TRBV5-1 and TRBJ2-3, with a possible D match to TRBD2 (5 bases). The CDR3 is 15 residues long. With 3 bases removed from V and 1 base from J, the gap between germline ends came to 12 bases. Per the germline V gene, CDR1 is SGHRS and CDR2 is YFSETQ. The CDR3 sequence: CASSSDWAGTDTQYF. The DNA of the CDR3 is TGCGCCAGCAGCTCGGACTGGGCGGGCACAGATACGCAGTATTTT.

This chain links TRBV27 with TRBJ2-6, with unresolved D. The CDR3 length is 14 residues. Looked up from germline, CDR1 is MNHEY and CDR2 is SMNVEV (reference sequence). Trimming took off 7 bases at V and 4 bases at J, with 11 bases between the two ends. The CDR3 bases are TGTGCCAGCAATCTGAGCCCCGGGGCCAACGTCCTGACTTTC. Translation: CASNLSPGANVLTF.

The chain is built from TRBV30 and TRBJ2-3; D not certain. The CDR3 has 12 residues. In germline, CDR1 is GTSNPN, CDR2 SVGIG (reference sequence). Trimming cost V 5 bases and J 6 bases, with 12 bases left between them. CDR3 coding DNA: TGTGCCTGGGGCGCTTACAAGGATACGCAGTATTTT. Translation: CAWGAYKDTQYF. Using reference TRBV30 and TRBJ2-3 for the parts outside the CDR3, the full variable domain is SQTIHQWPATLVQPVGSPLSLECTVEGTSNPNLYWYRQAAGRGLQLLFYSVGIGQISSEVPQNLSASRPQDRQFILSSKKLLLSDSGFYLCAWGAYKDTQYFGPGTRLTVL.

The V call is TRBV5-6, the J call TRBJ2-7; D is unclear. CDR1 and CDR2 (germline): SGHDT, YYEEEE. The CDR3 has 14 amino acids. V gave up 0 bases and J gave up 1 base, with 8 bases separating them. The CDR3 DNA reads as TGTGCCAGCAGCTTGGTACAGAGTTCCTACGAGCAGTACTTC. Residues: CASSLVQSSYEQYF.

The CDR3 coding sequence is TGTGCCAGCAGTTTATCAACTCTTCTGGATGAGACCCAGTACTTC. It yields the protein CASSLSTLLDETQYF. The chain combines TRBV28 with TRBJ2-5, with D uncertain. The V gene's germline CDR1 is MDHEN and CDR2 SYDVKM. V lost 1 base and J 5 bases, leaving 14 bases between the germline ends. The CDR3 loop spans 15 amino acids.

The chain employs TRBV28 and TRBJ1-1; 10 bases are shared with TRBD1. V was pared by 3 bases and J by 5 bases, with 9 bases of the junction left unmatched. This CDR3 spans 16 amino acids. Germline V CDR1 and CDR2: MDHEN, SYDVKM. CDR3 protein: CASSFHYPGQGTEAFF. The CDR3 DNA is TGTGCCAGCAGTTTCCATTACCCGGGACAGGGGACTGAAGCTTTCTTT.